Shown below are 15 T cell receptor beta chains from a single sample sequenced in a study of blood T cell repertoires in COVID-19. TCRdb's table, derived via immunoSEQ multiplex PCR, lists solely in-frame clones and lacks some. This table has hundreds of thousands of clones, roughly 81% appearing once. Source material: peripheral blood. All receptors come from a man aged 40-49 years with acute or convalescent COVID-19.

This clone was found a few times. This rearrangement joins TRBV19 to TRBJ1-3; D gene unclear. The CDR3 extends over 15 amino acids. The germline V and J ends were trimmed by 7 bases and 0 bases, with 13 bases remaining between them. The germline gives CDR1 LNHDA, CDR2 SQIVND (reference sequence). CDR3 in DNA: TGTGCCAGTATATCCGGCGGCGTCTCTGGAAACACCATATATTTT. Its translation is CASISGGVSGNTIYF.

The J gene is TRBJ2-3, the V gene TRBV11-3, with 11 bases that match TRBD2. Germline-derived CDR1 and CDR2 are SGHNT and YENEEA. This CDR3 spans 18 amino acids. Trimming took 1 base from V and 2 from J; bases not matched to a gene: 8. Here the CDR3 reads CASSLGLAGGPNTDTQYF. CDR3 sequence (DNA): TGTGCCAGCAGCTTAGGGCTAGCGGGGGGCCCGAACACAGATACGCAGTATTTT. The full variable domain, its missing parts supplied by reference TRBV11-3 and TRBJ2-3, is EAGVVQSPRYKIIEKKQPVAFWCNPISGHNTLYWYLQNLGQGPELLIRYENEEAVDDSQLPKDRFSAERLKGVDSTLKIQPAELGDSAVYLCASSLGLAGGPNTDTQYFGPGTRLTVL.

This clone appeared a single time. J is TRBJ2-7 and V is TRBV30, with TRBD1 identical over 9 bases. Looked up from germline, CDR1 is GTSNPN and CDR2 is SVGIG (reference sequence). V trimming: 4 bases; J trimming: 5 bases; junction bases outside the gene matches: 3. The CDR3 contains 12 residues. The CDR3 region is CAWTGTGNEQYF. For the CDR3, the DNA is TGTGCCTGGACCGGGACAGGGAACGAGCAGTACTTC.

The chain combines TRBV4-1 with TRBJ1-3; D call uncertain. Germline V CDR1 and CDR2: MGHRA, YSYEKL. This CDR3 contains 16 residues. Trimming took 3 bases from V and 4 from J, leaving 16 bases between them. CDR3 nucleotide sequence: TGCGCCAGCAGCCATCCCGCGGGGTTTTCAGGAAACACCATATATTTT. The encoded protein is CASSHPAGFSGNTIYF.

This clone was seen just once. V usage is TRBV12-3 or TRBV12-4 and J usage is TRBJ2-5; D unclear. This CDR3 is 13 amino acids long. With 8 bases removed from V and 2 bases from J, the gap between germline ends came to 12 bases. In DNA, the CDR3 is TGTGCCAGCTCCTCTGGGCTACAAGAGACCCAGTACTTC. Protein: CASSSGLQETQYF.

The CDR3 spells CASSLGQVNSPLHF. In DNA, the CDR3 is TGTGCCAGCAGTTTGGGTCAGGTGAATTCACCCCTCCACTTT. The gene calls are TRBV27 and TRBJ1-6; D gene uncertain. Germline CDR1 is MNHEY and CDR2 is SMNVEV (reference sequence). CDR3 length equals 14 residues. V was trimmed by 3 bases and J by 7 bases, leaving 10 bases between them.

This sequence joins TRBV5-4 and TRBJ1-1; a weak D match, TRBD1 (5 bases). The V and J ends lost 0 bases and 5 bases respectively, with 5 bases between them. Germline V gene data show CDR1 as SGHNT and CDR2 as YYREEE (reference sequence). The length of the CDR3 is 12 residues. CDR3 in amino acids: CASSLEGTEAFF. The CDR3 DNA follows: TGTGCCAGCAGCTTGGAGGGGACTGAAGCTTTCTTT.

The chain combines TRBV19 with TRBJ1-1; D is ambiguous. Germline V CDR1 and CDR2: LNHDA, SQIVND (reference sequence). Trimming took 3 bases from V and 1 from J, leaving 3 bases between them. The length of the CDR3 is 12 residues. The CDR3 region is CASSIWNTEAFF. CDR3 bases: TGTGCCAGTAGTATCTGGAACACTGAAGCTTTCTTT.

The chain combines TRBV2 with TRBJ1-4; unclear D gene. With 10 bases removed from V and 2 bases from J, the gap between germline ends came to 14 bases. From germline, CDR1 is SNHLY and CDR2 FYNNEI. This CDR3 region has 14 residues. CDR3 coding DNA: TGTGCCACTCACCCAGACTCTACTAATGAAAAACTGTTTTTT. Its protein is CATHPDSTNEKLFF.

The chain carries TRBV21-1 and TRBJ2-3; TRBD2 is the table's D call, not checked against the DNA. TRBV21-1 is a pseudogene. The CDR3 contains 15 residues. Written as DNA, the CDR3 is TGTGCCAGCAGCGAGAAGGATCGGGTCACAGATACGCAGTATTTT. Its translation is CASSEKDRVTDTQYF.

This clone was observed at least ten times. The genes are TRBV18 and TRBJ2-1; D may be TRBD1 (6 bases). The V gene's germline CDR1 is KGHSH and CDR2 LQKENI. V lost 6 bases and J 3 bases, leaving 15 bases between the germline ends. The CDR3 is made up of 15 amino acids. In DNA form, the CDR3 reads TGTGCCAGCTCCCGAGAACAGGGATTCTACAATGAGCAGTTCTTC. The encoded protein is CASSREQGFYNEQFF.

V gene TRBV6-1 combines with J gene TRBJ1-2; D uncertain. Germline V gene data show CDR1 as MNHNS and CDR2 as SASEGT. V lost 0 bases, J lost 4 bases, and 9 bases lay in between. The CDR3 length is 14 residues. The CDR3 reads CASSEAGTGYGYTF. Written as DNA, the CDR3 is TGTGCCAGCAGTGAAGCAGGAACGGGCTATGGCTACACCTTC.

CDR3 residues: CASSALESGYTF. The CDR3 DNA sequence: TGTGCCAGCAGCGCCTTAGAGAGTGGCTACACCTTC. This rearrangement joins TRBV7-2 to TRBJ1-2; D gene unclear. The CDR3 runs 12 residues. V dropped 5 bases and J dropped 7 bases, with 11 bases sitting between them. The germline CDR1 and CDR2 sequences are SGHTA and FQGNSA. Supplemented by reference TRBV7-2 and TRBJ1-2, the full variable domain reads GAGVSQSPSNKVTEKGKDVELRCDPISGHTALYWYRQSLGQGLEFLIYFQGNSAPDKSGLPSDRFSAERTGGSVSTLTIQRTQQEDSAVYLCASSALESGYTFGSGTRLTVV.

The chain employs TRBV6-5 and TRBJ1-1; D might be TRBD1 (5 bases). CDR3 length equals 14 residues. Trimming took off 7 bases at V and 1 base at J, with 13 bases between the two ends. The germline gives CDR1 MNHEY, CDR2 SVGAGI. CDR3 region: CASTQDTSNTEAFF. The CDR3 DNA sequence: TGTGCCAGCACTCAGGACACCTCGAACACTGAAGCTTTCTTT.

Turning to this clone: The junction departs from germline at one end; a sequencing error may be responsible. V gene TRBV6-6 combines with J gene TRBJ1-5; TRBD1 aligns across 8 bases. The CDR3 sequence is 8 residues long. CDR1 is MNHNY, CDR2 SVGAGI, per germline (reference sequence). The CDR3 DNA sequence: TGTGCCAGCACGGGACAGGATTTT. Its translation is CASTGQDF.